This TCR beta chain is drawn from a study of T cells in Graves' hyperthyroidism and ophthalmopathy. Overall study findings and caveats: Ophthalmopathy was separated from stable hyperthyroidism by a 13 V-J model. Blood shared most expanded thyroid clonotypes above 0.001.

Template material for amplifying TCR beta CDR3 regions consisted of RNA transcripts. HTBI primers drove first-round RT-PCR of the TCR CDR3. From the multiplex PCR reads, TCRdb called clonotypes with MiXCR, one entry per CDR3 protein. The sample carries about 640,000 distinct CDR3 sequences, about a fifth recorded once. Looked up from germline, CDR1 is SNHLY and CDR2 is FYNNEI. J lost 3 bases, V lost 2 bases, and 1 base had no gene match. CDR3 size: 15 residues. This clonotype was detected many times. What it binds is not known. The J gene is TRBJ2-1, the V gene TRBV2; 10 bases map to TRBD2. Source material: blood. This clonotype was obtained from a man younger than 40 with Graves' ophthalmopathy. CDR3 sequence: CASSESSGSYNEQFF. The CDR3 region has the DNA TGTGCCAGCAGTGAATCTAGCGGGAGCTACAATGAGCAGTTCTTC.